The next 5 T cell receptor beta chains were all read from a single sample in a study of blood T cell repertoires in COVID-19. The table came from immunoSEQ multiplex PCR; TCRdb's copy has only in-frame clones and leaves some out. The table lists about 190,000 clones, roughly four fifths of them singletons. What was sequenced was peripheral blood. The origin of the receptors is a woman aged 45-60 years with acute or convalescent COVID-19.

V gene TRBV7-2 combines with J gene TRBJ1-2; D might be TRBD1 (5 bases). Per the germline V gene, CDR1 is SGHTA and CDR2 is FQGNSA. The V and J ends lost 0 bases and 4 bases respectively, with 12 bases between them. The CDR3 consists of 15 residues. As DNA, the CDR3 is TGTGCCAGCAGCTTAGCGGGGGGGGTGAGCTATGGCTACACCTTC. Translating gives CASSLAGGVSYGYTF.

This clone was detected only a few times. The V call is TRBV7-6, the J call TRBJ2-3, with D tentatively TRBD1 (6 bases). The V gene's germline CDR1 is SGHVS and CDR2 FNYEAQ. The CDR3 covers 16 residues. V lost 5 bases, J lost 2 bases, and 17 bases lay in between. CDR3 nucleotide sequence: TGTGCCAGCAGCCAACGGACAGCTCGAACCACAGATACGCAGTATTTT. Its translation is CASSQRTARTTDTQYF.

The V gene is TRBV19, the J gene TRBJ1-5; 10 bases match TRBD1. Trimming at V came to 6 bases and at J to 4 bases, leaving 9 bases not matched to a gene. The CDR3 contains 16 residues. Per the germline V gene, CDR1 is LNHDA and CDR2 is SQIVND (reference sequence). The chain's CDR3 is CASSSLRTGGNQPQHF. Here the CDR3 DNA reads TGTGCCAGTAGCTCCCTCCGGACAGGGGGGAATCAGCCCCAGCATTTT.

In this sample, this clone turned up a few times. The chain employs TRBV30 and TRBJ1-1; a weak D match, TRBD1 (5 bases). Germline V CDR1 and CDR2: GTSNPN, SVGIG (reference sequence). V was shortened by 2 bases and J by 6 bases, with 10 bases between the two germline ends. The CDR3 has 12 amino acids. DNA of the CDR3: TGTGCCTGGAGTATTATGACAGCTGAAGCTTTCTTT. It translates to CAWSIMTAEAFF.

The chain has TRBV7-8 and TRBJ2-7; no firm D call. The V end was cut by 5 bases, the J end by 0 bases, with 14 bases between. Germline V gene sequence: CDR1 SGHVS, CDR2 FQNEAQ. This CDR3 is 15 amino acids long. The CDR3 reads CASSPRQWLSYEQYF. Written as DNA, the CDR3 is TGTGCCAGCAGCCCGCGGCAGTGGCTCTCCTACGAGCAGTACTTC. The variable domain in full, completed from reference TRBV7-8 and TRBJ2-7, reads GAGVSQSPRYKVAKRGQDVALRCDPISGHVSLFWYQQALGQGPEFLTYFQNEAQLDKSGLPSDRFFAERPEGSVSTLKIQRTQQEDSAVYLCASSPRQWLSYEQYFGPGTRLTVT.